These 22 T cell receptor beta chains were all obtained from the same sample, sequenced in a study of blood T cell repertoires in COVID-19. Measured with immunoSEQ multiplex PCR; TCRdb has only the in-frame clones, and not every one. Of 200,000 to 250,000 clones listed, about 79% were seen once; the top ten hold around 3.4%. Input material: PBMCs or T cells enriched from blood (not recorded which). These receptors came from a woman aged 55-75 years who had recovered from COVID-19.

This chain links TRBV6-5 with TRBJ1-2; no reliable D call. CDR1 is MNHEY, CDR2 SVGAGI, per germline. Between the trimmed V and J ends, which lost 6 bases and 4 bases, there was a span of 12 bases. The length of the CDR3 is 13 residues. CDR3 protein: CASSSPGSYGYTF. CDR3 DNA: TGTGCCAGCAGCTCCCCTGGGAGCTATGGCTACACCTTC.

The chain uses TRBV7-2 and TRBJ2-7; 9 nucleotides line up with TRBD2. The V gene's germline CDR1 is SGHTA and CDR2 FQGNSA. The CDR3 runs 13 residues. J gave up 10 bases and V 5 bases, and 9 bases lay outside the gene matches. CDR3 sequence: CASSDGTSRSQYF. DNA for the CDR3: TGTGCCAGCAGCGACGGGACTAGCAGAAGTCAGTACTTC.

V usage is TRBV7-2 and J usage is TRBJ2-2; D remains unclear. The germline V gene encodes CDR1 SGHTA and CDR2 FQGNSA. V lost 5 bases, J lost 2 bases, and 9 bases lay in between. The CDR3 totals 14 residues. The CDR3 loop is CASSPGLNTGELFF. The DNA of the CDR3 is TGTGCCAGCAGCCCGGGTCTTAACACCGGGGAGCTGTTTTTT.

The rearrangement links TRBV15 to TRBJ1-4; 7 bases are a match to TRBD1. V was clipped by 5 bases and J by 1 base; unmatched bases: 4. CDR1 LNHNV and CDR2 YYDKDF come from the germline V gene (reference sequence). The CDR3 sequence is 15 residues long. The CDR3 loop reads CATSLRQGTNEKLFF. The CDR3 DNA sequence: TGTGCCACCAGCCTTCGACAGGGAACTAATGAAAAACTGTTTTTT.

The chain joins TRBV10-3 to TRBJ2-2, with D maybe TRBD2 (6 bases). Germline V gives CDR1 ENHRY, CDR2 SYGVKD. CDR3 length: 16 amino acids. V lost 7 bases and J lost 1, with 16 bases in between. The CDR3 coding sequence is TGTGCCATCAACCGCGGGGAAGATATGAACACCGGGGAGCTGTTTTTT. This sequence encodes CAINRGEDMNTGELFF.

The rearrangement uses TRBV19 and TRBJ1-1; TRBD1 agrees at 10 bases. The germline V gene has CDR1 LNHDA and CDR2 SQIVND (reference sequence). V lost 6 bases and J lost 5; bases outside the gene matches: 9. CDR3 size: 15 residues. DNA of the CDR3: TGTGCCAGTAGCGATCCGACAGGGGGCAGGACTGAAGCTTTCTTT. It yields the protein CASSDPTGGRTEAFF. The full variable domain, completed using reference TRBV19 and TRBJ1-1, is DGGITQSPKYLFRKEGQNVTLSCEQNLNHDAMYWYRQDPGQGLRLIYYSQIVNDFQKGDIAEGYSVSREKKESFPLTVTSAQKNPTAFYLCASSDPTGGRTEAFFGQGTRLTVV.

This clone was counted only a few times. The gene calls are TRBV7-8 and TRBJ1-1; tentative D call: TRBD1 (5 bases). Germline assignment: CDR1 SGHVS and CDR2 FQNEAQ. The CDR3 runs 14 residues. V was shortened by 5 bases and J by 1 base, with 11 bases between the two germline ends. Here the CDR3 DNA reads TGTGCCAGCAGCCCAGGGTGGGGGAACACTGAAGCTTTCTTT. It is translated as CASSPGWGNTEAFF.

The gene calls are TRBV5-1 and TRBJ2-7; 14 positions agree with TRBD2. In germline, CDR1 is SGHRS, CDR2 YFSETQ. V lost 4 bases, J lost 3 bases, and 6 bases stayed unmatched. This CDR3 has 16 amino acids. Here the CDR3 reads CASSKTSGRAGYEQYF. CDR3 bases: TGCGCCAGCAGCAAGACTAGCGGGAGGGCCGGCTACGAGCAGTACTTC.

V gene TRBV2 combines with J gene TRBJ2-1; D is unclear. The CDR3 runs 11 residues. Germline assignment: CDR1 SNHLY and CDR2 FYNNEI. The V end lost 6 bases, the J end lost 4 bases, and 4 bases lay between the germline ends. In DNA, the CDR3 is TGTGCCAGCAGCGGGTACAATGAGCAGTTCTTC. Translation gives CASSGYNEQFF.

The J gene is TRBJ1-1, the V gene TRBV3-1 (or the pseudogene TRBV3-2); unclear D gene. V lost 4 bases and J 2 bases, leaving 8 bases between the germline ends. This CDR3 comprises 13 residues. Germline CDR1 LGHDT, CDR2 YNNKEL (reference sequence). The CDR3: CASSRTRNTEAFF. CDR3 DNA: TGTGCCAGCAGCCGGACTCGAAACACTGAAGCTTTCTTT.

The chain combines TRBV2 with TRBJ1-2; 8 bases line up with TRBD1. The junction had 4 bases not matched to a gene; V was cut back by 4 bases and J by 3 bases. This CDR3 is 14 amino acids long. Germline V lookup: CDR1 SNHLY, CDR2 FYNNEI. CDR3 loop: CASSVDRGDYGYTF. CDR3 bases: TGTGCCAGCAGTGTAGACAGGGGAGACTATGGCTACACCTTC.

This chain joins TRBV6-6 and TRBJ2-7, with D perhaps TRBD1 (5 bases). The CDR3 sequence is 15 residues long. V was trimmed by 1 base and J by 3 bases, leaving 13 bases between them. CDR1 and CDR2 from the germline V gene are MNHNY and SVGAGI (reference sequence). This CDR3 is CASSYLQVPYYEQYF. The CDR3 DNA reads TGTGCCAGCAGTTACTTACAGGTGCCCTACTACGAGCAGTACTTC.

The gene calls are TRBV7-9 and TRBJ1-1; D unclear. Trimming took 5 bases from V and 8 from J, leaving 18 bases between them. Per the germline V gene, CDR1 is SEHNR and CDR2 is FQNEAQ (reference sequence). CDR3 length: 14 amino acids. In nucleotides, the CDR3 is TGTGCCAGCAGCCCGATCAACACGGGATTGGAAGCTTTCTTT. This translates into CASSPINTGLEAFF.

The chain combines TRBV9 with TRBJ1-2, with 7 bases lining up with TRBD1. After removal of 3 bases from V and 4 bases from J, the junction contained 3 bases not matched to a gene. The CDR3 runs 13 residues. Germline loops: CDR1 SGDLS, CDR2 YYNGEE. CDR3 sequence reads: CASSEGDSYGYTF. As DNA, the CDR3 is TGTGCCAGCAGCGAGGGGGACAGCTATGGCTACACCTTC. Drawing the rest from reference TRBV9 and TRBJ1-2, the complete variable domain is DSGVTQTPKHLITATGQRVTLRCSPRSGDLSVYWYQQSLDQGLQFLIQYYNGEERAKGNILERFSAQQFPDLHSELNLSSLELGDSALYFCASSEGDSYGYTFGSGTRLTVV.

As for this clone: Within the sample, other DNA sequences also encode this same CDR3. The rearrangement uses TRBV5-6 and TRBJ1-2; 11 bases match TRBD1. V gave up 4 bases and J gave up 1 base; unmatched junction bases: 0. Germline values: CDR1 SGHDT, CDR2 YYEEEE. The CDR3 spans 14 residues. The CDR3, as DNA: TGTGCCAGCAGCGGGACAGGGGGTAACTATGGCTACACCTTC. Protein sequence: CASSGTGGNYGYTF.

The rearrangement links TRBV7-6 to TRBJ2-3; 7 bases align to TRBD2. V was clipped by 5 bases and J by 3 bases; unmatched bases: 5. Germline V lookup: CDR1 SGHVS, CDR2 FNYEAQ. The CDR3 consists of 14 residues. The CDR3 DNA reads TGTGCCAGCAGCGGTGCCGGGGGGACAGATACGCAGTATTTT. It encodes CASSGAGGTDTQYF.

This clone was found a few times. The rearrangement links TRBV11-2 to TRBJ2-7, with D perhaps matching TRBD2 (6 bases). Trimming took 1 base from V and 6 from J, leaving 13 bases between them. The CDR3 loop spans 14 amino acids. In germline, CDR1 is SGHAT, CDR2 FQNNGV. The CDR3 DNA reads TGTGCCAGCAGCTTAGGGTCCGGGAGAGGCGAGCAGTACTTC. The encoded protein is CASSLGSGRGEQYF.

The chain couples TRBV5-1 to TRBJ2-1, with 9 positions matching TRBD1. The CDR3 covers 15 residues. Germline loops: CDR1 SGHRS, CDR2 YFSETQ. V dropped 4 bases and J dropped 5; count of bases not matched to a gene: 7. The chain's CDR3 is CASSLRDRVDNEQFF. CDR3 sequence (DNA): TGCGCCAGCAGCCTCCGGGACAGGGTTGACAATGAGCAGTTCTTC. Supplemented by reference TRBV5-1 and TRBJ2-1, the full variable domain reads KAGVTQTPRYLIKTRGQQVTLSCSPISGHRSVSWYQQTPGQGLQFLFEYFSETQRNKGNFPGRFSGRQFSNSRSEMNVSTLELGDSALYLCASSLRDRVDNEQFFGPGTRLTVL.

V gene TRBV19 combines with J gene TRBJ1-5, with 7 nucleotides matching TRBD1. The CDR3 runs to 16 residues. CDR1 and CDR2 (germline): LNHDA, SQIVND (reference sequence). Trimming cost V 6 bases and J 4 bases; bases outside gene matches: 12. CDR3 sequence (DNA): TGTGCCAGTAGGAACCTACAGGGGAAAGTTAATCAGCCCCAGCATTTT. It codes for CASRNLQGKVNQPQHF.

The V call is TRBV18, the J call TRBJ1-6; 12 bases map to TRBD1. The V and J ends lost 5 bases and 9 bases, in that order; junction bases with no gene match: 8. This CDR3 is 16 amino acids long. In germline, CDR1 is KGHSH, CDR2 LQKENI. Here the CDR3 reads CASSALPGQGASPLHF. CDR3 nucleotide sequence: TGTGCCAGCTCAGCGCTCCCGGGACAGGGGGCTTCACCCCTCCACTTT. Filled out from reference TRBV18 and TRBJ1-6, the complete variable domain reads NAGVMQNPRHLVRRRGQEARLRCSPMKGHSHVYWYRQLPEEGLKFMVYLQKENIIDESGMPKERFSAEFPKEGPSILRIQQVVRGDSAAYFCASSALPGQGASPLHFGNGTRLTVT.

The chain is built from TRBV6-5 and TRBJ2-4, with D hard to call. With 6 bases removed from V and 0 bases from J, the gap between germline ends came to 9 bases. Germline V gives CDR1 MNHEY, CDR2 SVGAGI. This CDR3 has 14 residues. CDR3 sequence (DNA): TGTGCCAGCAGGACCAGACTAGCCAAAAACATTCAGTACTTC. It specifies CASRTRLAKNIQYF.

The chain carries TRBV6-4 and TRBJ1-1; the D gene is possibly TRBD1 (5 bases). The CDR3 is made up of 14 amino acids. V lost 6 bases and J 6 bases, leaving 17 bases between the germline ends. Germline loops: CDR1 MRHNA, CDR2 SNTAGT. Here the CDR3 reads CASRGTADKAEAFF. The CDR3 DNA sequence: TGTGCCAGCAGAGGGACTGCTGACAAAGCTGAAGCTTTCTTT.